The T cell receptor (beta chain) described here comes from a study of cytomegalovirus exposure and HLA in healthy donors. Study outcomes and limitations: Among the CMV-associated chains, a few were confirmed in vitro as specific for CMV antigens.

Per the germline V gene, CDR1 is SGHRS and CDR2 is YFSETQ. The length of the CDR3 is 15 residues. V shed 0 bases, J shed 5 bases, and the junction held 4 bases outside the gene matches. Comments on this clone: What it binds is unknown.

Repertoires were generated with immunoSEQ multiplex PCR, while TCRdb's copy carries only in-frame clones and drops some. The repertoire holds 75,000 to 100,000 clones, with roughly 96% as singletons. The sample comprised PBMCs. This clonotype was sampled from a man in his late teens or twenties in good health and CMV-seronegative. The chain links TRBV5-1 to TRBJ2-2; TRBD1 matches at 7 bases. The CDR3 DNA follows: TGCGCCAGCAGCTTGGGGACAGGAAGGACCGGGGAGCTGTTTTTT. It encodes CASSLGTGRTGELFF.